This TCR beta chain came from a study of blood T cell repertoires in COVID-19. Turning to the study itself: Collection of acute and convalescent COVID-19 samples took place in the United States, Italy and Spain. In each case, the material was cDNA or gDNA derived from T cells, B-cell-depleted T cells, or PBMCs.

The ends were cut back, 6 bases at V and 7 bases at J, with 16 bases in the middle. This CDR3 contains 15 residues. Germline lookup yields CDR1 LNHDA and CDR2 SQIVND (reference sequence). The method was immunoSEQ multiplex PCR; TCRdb's version includes in-frame clones alone and lacks a portion of them. The sample shows some 130,000 clones, 85% to 90% of them seen only once. Seattle researchers signed up patients amid active infection and tracked them longitudinally. The chain has TRBV19 and TRBJ1-6; unclear D gene. The sequence was obtained from a man aged 55 to 70 with COVID-19, enrolled during active disease. Material for sequencing was peripheral blood. CDR3 nucleotides: TGTGCCAGTAGGCCAGACGCGGCGGGCAATTCACCCCTCCACTTT. It codes for CASRPDAAGNSPLHF. Complete variable domain (other parts from reference TRBV19 and TRBJ1-6): DGGITQSPKYLFRKEGQNVTLSCEQNLNHDAMYWYRQDPGQGLRLIYYSQIVNDFQKGDIAEGYSVSREKKESFPLTVTSAQKNPTAFYLCASRPDAAGNSPLHFGNGTRLTVT.